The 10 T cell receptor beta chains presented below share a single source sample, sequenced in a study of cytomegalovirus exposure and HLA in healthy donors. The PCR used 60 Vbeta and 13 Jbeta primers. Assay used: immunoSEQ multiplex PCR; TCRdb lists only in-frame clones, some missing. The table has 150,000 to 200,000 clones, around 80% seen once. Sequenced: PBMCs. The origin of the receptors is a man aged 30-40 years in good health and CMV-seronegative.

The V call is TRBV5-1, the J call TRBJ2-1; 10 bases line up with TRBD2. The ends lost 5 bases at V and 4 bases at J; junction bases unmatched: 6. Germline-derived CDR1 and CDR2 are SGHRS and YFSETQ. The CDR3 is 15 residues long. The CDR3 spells CASRDRTSGYNEQFF. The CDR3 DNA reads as TGCGCCAGCAGAGACCGGACTAGCGGTTACAATGAGCAGTTCTTC.

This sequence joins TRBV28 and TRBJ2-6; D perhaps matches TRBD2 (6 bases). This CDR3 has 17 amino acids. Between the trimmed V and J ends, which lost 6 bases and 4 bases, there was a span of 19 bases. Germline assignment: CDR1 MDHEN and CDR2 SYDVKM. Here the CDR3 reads CASSPFSGTQGANVLTF. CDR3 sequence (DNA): TGTGCCAGCAGCCCCTTTTCTGGGACTCAAGGGGCCAACGTCCTGACTTTC.

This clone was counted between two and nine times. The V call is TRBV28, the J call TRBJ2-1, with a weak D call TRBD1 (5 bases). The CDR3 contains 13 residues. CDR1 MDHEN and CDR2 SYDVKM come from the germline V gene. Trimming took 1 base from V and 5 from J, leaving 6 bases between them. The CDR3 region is CASSLSQDNEQFF. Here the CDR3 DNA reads TGTGCCAGCAGTTTATCACAGGACAATGAGCAGTTCTTC.

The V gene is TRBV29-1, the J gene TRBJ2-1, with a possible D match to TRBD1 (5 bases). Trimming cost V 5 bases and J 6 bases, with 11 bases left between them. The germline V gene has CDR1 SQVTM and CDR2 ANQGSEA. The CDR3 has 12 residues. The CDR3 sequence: CSVLGLTNEQFF. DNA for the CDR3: TGCAGCGTTCTGGGGCTTACCAATGAGCAGTTCTTC.

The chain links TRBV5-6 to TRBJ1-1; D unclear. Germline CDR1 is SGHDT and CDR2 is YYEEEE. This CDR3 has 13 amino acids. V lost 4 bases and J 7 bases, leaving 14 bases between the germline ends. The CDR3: CASSPVLRVEAFF. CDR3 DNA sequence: TGTGCCAGCAGCCCTGTACTACGAGTTGAAGCTTTCTTT.

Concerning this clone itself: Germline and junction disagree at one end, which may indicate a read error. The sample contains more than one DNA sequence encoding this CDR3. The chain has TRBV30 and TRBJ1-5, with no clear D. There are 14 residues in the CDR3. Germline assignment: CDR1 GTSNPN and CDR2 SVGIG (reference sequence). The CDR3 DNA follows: TGCGCCTGGAGTGTCGGGGAAATGGGTCAGCCCCAGCATTTT. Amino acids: CAWSVGEMGQPQHF.

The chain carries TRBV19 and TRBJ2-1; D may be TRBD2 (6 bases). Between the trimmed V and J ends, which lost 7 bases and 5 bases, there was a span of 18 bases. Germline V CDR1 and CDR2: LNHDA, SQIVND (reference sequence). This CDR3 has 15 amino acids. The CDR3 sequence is CASNYPGLKNNEQFF. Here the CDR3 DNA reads TGTGCCAGTAACTATCCGGGACTGAAAAACAATGAGCAGTTCTTC.

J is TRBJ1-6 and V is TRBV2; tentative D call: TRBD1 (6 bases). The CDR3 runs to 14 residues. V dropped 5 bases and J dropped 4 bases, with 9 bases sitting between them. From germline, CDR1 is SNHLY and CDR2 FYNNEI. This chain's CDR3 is CASSTDSYNSPLHF. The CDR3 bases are TGTGCCAGCAGTACGGACAGTTATAATTCACCCCTCCACTTT. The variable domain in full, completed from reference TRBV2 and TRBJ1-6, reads EPEVTQTPSHQVTQMGQEVILRCVPISNHLYFYWYRQILGQKVEFLVSFYNNEISEKSEIFDDQFSVERPDGSNFTLKIRSTKLEDSAMYFCASSTDSYNSPLHFGNGTRLTVT.

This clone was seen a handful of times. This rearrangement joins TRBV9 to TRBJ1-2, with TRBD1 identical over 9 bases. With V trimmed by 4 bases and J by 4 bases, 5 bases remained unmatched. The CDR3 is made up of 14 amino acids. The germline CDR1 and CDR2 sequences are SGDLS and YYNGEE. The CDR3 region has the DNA TGTGCCAGCAGCCTTGAGGACAGGGGCTATGGCTACACCTTC. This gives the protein CASSLEDRGYGYTF. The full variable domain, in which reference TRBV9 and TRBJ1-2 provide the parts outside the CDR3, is DSGVTQTPKHLITATGQRVTLRCSPRSGDLSVYWYQQSLDQGLQFLIQYYNGEERAKGNILERFSAQQFPDLHSELNLSSLELGDSALYFCASSLEDRGYGYTFGSGTRLTVV.

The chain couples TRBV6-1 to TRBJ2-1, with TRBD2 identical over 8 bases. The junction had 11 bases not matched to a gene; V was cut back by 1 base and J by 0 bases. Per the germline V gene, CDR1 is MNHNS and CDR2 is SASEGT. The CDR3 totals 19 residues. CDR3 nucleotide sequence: TGTGCCAGCAGTGAAGGGGTAGCGGGACTACGGAGCTCCTACAATGAGCAGTTCTTC. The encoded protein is CASSEGVAGLRSSYNEQFF.